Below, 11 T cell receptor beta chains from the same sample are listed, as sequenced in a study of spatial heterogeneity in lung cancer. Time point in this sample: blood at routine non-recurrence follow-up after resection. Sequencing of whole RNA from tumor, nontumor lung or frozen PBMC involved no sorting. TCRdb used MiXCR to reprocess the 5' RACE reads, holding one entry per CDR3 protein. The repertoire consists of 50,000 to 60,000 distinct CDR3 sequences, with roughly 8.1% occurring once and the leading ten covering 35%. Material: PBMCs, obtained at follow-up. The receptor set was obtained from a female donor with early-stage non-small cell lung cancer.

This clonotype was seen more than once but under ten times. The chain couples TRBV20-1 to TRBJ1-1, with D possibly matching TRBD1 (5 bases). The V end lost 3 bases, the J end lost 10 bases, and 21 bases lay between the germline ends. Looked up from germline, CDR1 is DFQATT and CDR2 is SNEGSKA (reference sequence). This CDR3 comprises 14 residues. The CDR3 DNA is TGCAGTGCTAGGGAGGTCCGCAGGGTTTTTGTAGCTTTCTTT. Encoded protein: CSAREVRRVFVAFF.

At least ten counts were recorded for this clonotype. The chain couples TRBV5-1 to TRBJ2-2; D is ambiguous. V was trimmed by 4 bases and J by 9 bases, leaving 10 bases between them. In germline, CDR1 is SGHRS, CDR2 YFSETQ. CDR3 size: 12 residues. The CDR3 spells CASSRDLRELFF. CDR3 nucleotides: TGCGCCAGCAGCCGAGATCTAAGGGAGCTGTTTTTT. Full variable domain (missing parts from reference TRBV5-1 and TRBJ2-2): KAGVTQTPRYLIKTRGQQVTLSCSPISGHRSVSWYQQTPGQGLQFLFEYFSETQRNKGNFPGRFSGRQFSNSRSEMNVSTLELGDSALYLCASSRDLRELFFGEGSRLTVL.

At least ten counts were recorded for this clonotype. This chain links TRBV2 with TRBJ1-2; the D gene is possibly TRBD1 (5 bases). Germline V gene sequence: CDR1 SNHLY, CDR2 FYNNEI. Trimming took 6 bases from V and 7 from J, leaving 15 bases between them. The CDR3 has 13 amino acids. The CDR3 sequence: CASSPRVQGGYTF. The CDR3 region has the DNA TGTGCCAGCAGCCCCAGGGTCCAAGGTGGCTACACCTTC.

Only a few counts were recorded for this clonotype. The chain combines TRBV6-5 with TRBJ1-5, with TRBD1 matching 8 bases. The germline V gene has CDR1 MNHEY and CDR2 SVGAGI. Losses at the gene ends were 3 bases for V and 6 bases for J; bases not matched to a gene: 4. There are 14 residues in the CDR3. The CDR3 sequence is CASSYQQGVQPQHF. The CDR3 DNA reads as TGTGCCAGCAGTTATCAACAGGGGGTTCAGCCCCAGCATTTT.

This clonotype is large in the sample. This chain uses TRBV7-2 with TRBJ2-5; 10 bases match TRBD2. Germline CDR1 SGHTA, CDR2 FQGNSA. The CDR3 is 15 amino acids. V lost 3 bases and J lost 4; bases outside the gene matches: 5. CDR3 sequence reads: CASSFMSGGAETQYF. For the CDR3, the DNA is TGTGCCAGCAGCTTTATGAGCGGGGGGGCAGAGACCCAGTACTTC.

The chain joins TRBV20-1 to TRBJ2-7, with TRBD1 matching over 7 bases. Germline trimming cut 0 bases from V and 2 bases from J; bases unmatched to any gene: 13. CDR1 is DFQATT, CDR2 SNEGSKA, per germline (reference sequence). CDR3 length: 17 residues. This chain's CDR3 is CSARDHLRGQQTYEQYF. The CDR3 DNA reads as TGCAGTGCTAGAGATCATTTAAGGGGACAGCAAACCTACGAGCAGTACTTC.

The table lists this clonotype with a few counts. The CDR3 protein is CASSKTGTSGFKNEQFF. CDR3 in DNA: TGTGCCAGCAGTAAAACCGGGACTAGCGGATTTAAAAATGAGCAGTTCTTC. The chain has TRBV12-3 or TRBV12-4 and TRBJ2-1, with 11 bases matching TRBD2. V was clipped by 5 bases and J by 7 bases; unmatched bases: 13. CDR3 size: 17 residues.

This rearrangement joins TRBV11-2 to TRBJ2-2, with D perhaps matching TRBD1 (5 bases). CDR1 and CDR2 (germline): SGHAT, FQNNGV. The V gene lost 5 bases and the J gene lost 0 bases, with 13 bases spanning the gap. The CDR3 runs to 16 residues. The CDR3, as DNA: TGTGCCAGCAGCAAGAACAGGCAATCGAACACCGGGGAGCTGTTTTTT. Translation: CASSKNRQSNTGELFF.

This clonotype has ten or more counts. CDR3 amino acids: CAISEGQYSNQPQHF. Written as DNA, the CDR3 is TGTGCCATCAGTGAGGGACAGTACAGCAATCAGCCCCAGCATTTT. The chain carries TRBV10-3 and TRBJ1-5; a weak D match, TRBD1 (6 bases). Germline V gene lookup returns CDR1 ENHRY and CDR2 SYGVKD. The CDR3 is 15 residues long. The V and J ends lost 2 bases and 1 base respectively, with 9 bases between them.

CDR3 region: CASSPPLVYQETQYF. For the CDR3, the DNA is TGTGCCAGCAGCCCGCCCCTGGTGTACCAAGAGACCCAGTACTTC. V gene TRBV3-1 combines with J gene TRBJ2-5; D gene ambiguous. The length of the CDR3 is 15 residues. V was shortened by 4 bases and J by 0 bases, with 12 bases between the two germline ends. Germline V gene lookup returns CDR1 LGHDT and CDR2 YNNKEL (reference sequence).

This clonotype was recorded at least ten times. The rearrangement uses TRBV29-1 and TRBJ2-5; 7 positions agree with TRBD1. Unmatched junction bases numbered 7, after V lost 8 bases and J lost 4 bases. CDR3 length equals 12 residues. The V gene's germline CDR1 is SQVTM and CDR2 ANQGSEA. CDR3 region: CSTSTGSETQYF. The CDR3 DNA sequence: TGCAGCACCTCGACAGGGTCAGAGACCCAGTACTTC. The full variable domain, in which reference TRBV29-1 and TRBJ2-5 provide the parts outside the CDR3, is SAVISQKPSRDICQRGTSLTIQCQVDSQVTMMFWYRQQPGQSLTLIATANQGSEATYESGFVIDKFPISRPNLTFSTLTVSNMSPEDSSIYLCSTSTGSETQYFGPGTRLLVL.